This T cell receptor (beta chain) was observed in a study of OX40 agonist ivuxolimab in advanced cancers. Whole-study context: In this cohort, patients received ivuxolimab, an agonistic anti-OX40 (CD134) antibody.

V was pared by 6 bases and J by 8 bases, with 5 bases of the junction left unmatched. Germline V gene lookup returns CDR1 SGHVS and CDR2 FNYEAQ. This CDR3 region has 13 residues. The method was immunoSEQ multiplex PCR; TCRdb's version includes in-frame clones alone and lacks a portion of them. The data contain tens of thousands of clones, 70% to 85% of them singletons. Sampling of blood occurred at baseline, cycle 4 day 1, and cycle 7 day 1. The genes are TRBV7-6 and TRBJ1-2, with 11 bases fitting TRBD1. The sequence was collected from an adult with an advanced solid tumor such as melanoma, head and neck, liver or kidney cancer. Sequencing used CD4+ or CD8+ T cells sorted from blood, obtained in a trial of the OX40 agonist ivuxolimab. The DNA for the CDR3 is TGTGCCAGCAGTCCGGACAGGGGGCCGGGCTACACCTTC. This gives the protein CASSPDRGPGYTF.